The 16 T cell receptor beta chains in this list originate from one sample, sequenced in a study of T-cell memory formation after mild COVID-19. Each CDR3 protein gets one entry after TCRdb re-called the 5' RACE reads with MiXCR. This sample yields about 560,000 distinct CDR3 sequences, of which roughly 17% are seen a single time; about 7.5% belongs to the top ten. Sequencing was carried out using PBMCs or a T cell subset sorted from them (not recorded which). The receptors were sampled from an adult woman who had mild COVID-19 (a few samples of this study predate the infection). Cell type and time point are not known.

The chain couples TRBV4-3 to TRBJ1-2; D is ambiguous. This CDR3 is built from 15 residues. V gave up 0 bases and J gave up 5 bases, with 13 bases separating them. The germline V gene has CDR1 LGHNA and CDR2 YSLEER. The CDR3 DNA follows: TGCGCCAGCAGCCAAGATCCGGCAGGCCAGTATGGCTACACCTTC. Its protein product is CASSQDPAGQYGYTF.

The chain uses TRBV29-1 and TRBJ1-2; TRBD1 aligns across 7 bases. The CDR3 extends over 14 amino acids. Germline V gene data show CDR1 as SQVTM and CDR2 as ANQGSEA. With V trimmed by 5 bases and J by 1 base, 7 bases remained unmatched. The CDR3: CSVSGQWNNYGYTF. The CDR3 nucleotides are TGCAGCGTTTCGGGACAGTGGAATAACTATGGCTACACCTTC.

V usage is TRBV9 and J usage is TRBJ2-7, with 11 bases matching TRBD2. J lost 5 bases, V lost 2 bases, and 6 bases had no gene match. The CDR3 is 15 residues long. Germline CDR1 and CDR2: SGDLS and YYNGEE. The CDR3 DNA sequence: TGTGCCAGCAGCGTCGGGACTAGCGGAAAGGACGAGCAGTACTTC. Translating it yields CASSVGTSGKDEQYF.

This CDR3 reads CASSPTDIQRQETQYF. CDR3 nucleotide sequence: TGTGCCAGCAGCCCAACAGATATACAGAGACAAGAGACCCAGTACTTC. This sequence joins TRBV6-2 or TRBV6-3 and TRBJ2-5, with unresolved D. V was clipped by 6 bases and J by 2 bases, with 19 bases between them. The CDR3 is 16 residues long. The germline gives CDR1 MNHEY, CDR2 SVGEGT.

This rearrangement joins TRBV5-1 to TRBJ2-5; TRBD2 aligns across 10 bases. J lost 3 bases, V lost 0 bases, and 11 bases had no gene match. The CDR3 is 18 amino acids. Looked up from germline, CDR1 is SGHRS and CDR2 is YFSETQ. The CDR3 DNA follows: TGCGCCAGCAGCTTGGCCAAGTTTGTCACTAGCGGGAAAGAGACCCAGTACTTC. Its translation is CASSLAKFVTSGKETQYF.

The genes are TRBV7-2 and TRBJ2-5; maybe TRBD1 (6 bases). V was trimmed by 4 bases and J by 2 bases, leaving 11 bases between them. Germline V gene data show CDR1 as SGHTA and CDR2 as FQGNSA. CDR3 length: 14 residues. The CDR3 sequence is CASSSGAVQETQYF. The DNA for the CDR3 is TGTGCCAGCAGCTCAGGGGCCGTACAAGAGACCCAGTACTTC.

This clonotype was counted only a few times. The CDR3 spells CASSSQGFAGNTIYF. The CDR3 DNA follows: TGTGCCAGCAGCTCTCAGGGATTTGCAGGAAACACCATATATTTT. The chain has TRBV7-9 and TRBJ1-3, with TRBD1 as a possible D gene (5 bases). Looked up from germline, CDR1 is SEHNR and CDR2 is FQNEAQ (reference sequence). Trimming removed 4 bases from V and 4 bases from J, with 14 bases in between. The CDR3 has 15 residues.

This clonotype came up once. The chain employs TRBV6-1 and TRBJ1-4; TRBD1 matches 11 bases. Germline CDR1 MNHNS, CDR2 SASEGT. Trimming cost V 4 bases and J 7 bases; bases outside gene matches: 2. The CDR3 loop spans 14 amino acids. This CDR3 is CASSVGTGGEKLFF. DNA for the CDR3: TGTGCCAGCAGTGTGGGGACAGGGGGTGAAAAACTGTTTTTT.

As concerns this clonotype: One end of the junction is discordant with germline, which a read error may explain. The rearrangement links TRBV5-4 to TRBJ1-1; no clear D gene. Germline V gene lookup returns CDR1 SGHNT and CDR2 YYREEE (reference sequence). The CDR3 runs to 14 residues. In DNA, the CDR3 is TGTGCCAGCAGGGAGGAGAAAGTTAACACTGAAGATTTCTTT. Translating it yields CASREEKVNTEDFF.

At least ten counts were recorded for this clonotype. The chain's CDR3 is CASSGTGLAETQYF. CDR3 nucleotide sequence: TGCGCCAGCAGCGGGACAGGGTTGGCGGAGACCCAGTACTTC. The chain uses TRBV5-1 and TRBJ2-5; 9 bases are shared with TRBD1. This CDR3 region has 14 residues. Germline trimming cut 4 bases from V and 5 bases from J; bases unmatched to any gene: 6. Germline CDR1 reads SGHRS; CDR2 reads YFSETQ.

In its sample, this clonotype was seen a few times. This chain uses TRBV12-3 or TRBV12-4 with TRBJ2-1, with D uncertain. Trimming shortened V by 5 bases and J by 6 bases, and 8 bases separated the two germline ends. The CDR3 spans 12 residues. The CDR3 DNA sequence: TGTGCCAGCAGTCAAGGGTTCAATGAGCAGTTCTTC. Protein product: CASSQGFNEQFF.

This clonotype was counted at least ten times. The gene calls are TRBV7-9 and TRBJ2-7; D not resolved. CDR3 length: 14 residues. Between the trimmed V and J ends, which lost 1 base and 2 bases, there was a span of 9 bases. The germline gives CDR1 SEHNR, CDR2 FQNEAQ (reference sequence). DNA of the CDR3: TGTGCCAGCAGCTTAGGTTCCGGGCCCTACGAGCAGTACTTC. Amino acid sequence: CASSLGSGPYEQYF.

This clonotype has ten or more counts. The V and J genes are TRBV18 and TRBJ2-5; D gene ambiguous. This CDR3 is 12 amino acids long. Germline-derived CDR1 and CDR2 are KGHSH and LQKENI. V lost 2 bases, J lost 4 bases, and 5 bases lay in between. This CDR3 is CASSPLGETQYF. CDR3 DNA: TGTGCCAGCTCACCATTAGGAGAGACCCAGTACTTC.

This clonotype was detected a few times. This rearrangement joins TRBV15 to TRBJ2-1; 11 nucleotides match TRBD2. The length of the CDR3 is 16 residues. CDR1 is LNHNV, CDR2 YYDKDF, per germline (reference sequence). V shed 4 bases, J shed 5 bases, and the junction held 7 bases outside the gene matches. The CDR3 DNA reads TGTGCCACCAGCACTCCCCGTAGCGGGAGGGACAATGAGCAGTTCTTC. This encodes CATSTPRSGRDNEQFF.

This sequence joins TRBV3-1 and TRBJ2-4, with TRBD1 identical over 7 bases. CDR1 is LGHDT and CDR2 is YNNKEL in the germline V gene (reference sequence). The CDR3 has 15 amino acids. V lost 4 bases and J lost 8; bases outside the gene matches: 11. The CDR3 loop is CASSPTGPRGDIQYF. CDR3 bases: TGTGCCAGCAGCCCGACAGGGCCCAGAGGGGACATTCAGTACTTC.

The V call is TRBV24-1, the J call TRBJ2-1, with 8 nucleotides matching TRBD2. Per the germline V gene, CDR1 is KGHDR and CDR2 is SFDVKD. This CDR3 contains 16 residues. V trimming: 4 bases; J trimming: 8 bases; junction bases outside the gene matches: 12. The CDR3 reads CATSDTGLDVSDEQFF. DNA for the CDR3: TGTGCCACCAGTGACACGGGACTAGATGTATCCGATGAGCAGTTCTTC.